This T cell receptor beta chain appears in the sequencing data of a study of blood T cell repertoires in COVID-19. The junction had 8 bases not matched to a gene; V was cut back by 8 bases and J by 7 bases. Germline V gives CDR1 LNHDA, CDR2 SQIVND (reference sequence). The CDR3 contains 12 residues. Original methodology: It was from reference gene primer amplification that nucleated cell counts were estimated. This table comes from immunoSEQ multiplex PCR, and its TCRdb copy is limited to in-frame clones, with some not included. The V and J calls and the clone size are those of that table, but D and trimming were determined from the DNA. The table shows about 100,000 clones, with less than 90% occurring only once.

This chain uses TRBV19 with TRBJ2-7; 7 bases align to TRBD1. The sequencing sample was made of peripheral blood. The receptor was isolated from a man aged 70-80 years with active or convalescent COVID-19. CDR3 coding DNA: TGTGCCAGTGCTGGGACAGCGCGTGAGCAGTACTTC. Protein sequence: CASAGTAREQYF.